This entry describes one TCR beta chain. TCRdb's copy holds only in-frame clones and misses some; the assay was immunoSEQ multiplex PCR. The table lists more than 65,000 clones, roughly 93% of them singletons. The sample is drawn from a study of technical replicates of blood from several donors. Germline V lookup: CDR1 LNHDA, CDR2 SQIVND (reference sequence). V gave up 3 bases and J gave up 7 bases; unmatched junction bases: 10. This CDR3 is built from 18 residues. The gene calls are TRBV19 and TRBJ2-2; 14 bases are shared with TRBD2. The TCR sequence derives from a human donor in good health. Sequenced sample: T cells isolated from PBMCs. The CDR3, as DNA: TGTGCCAGTAGTATTGATTTTGGACTAGCGGGGGGTCACGGGGAGCTGTTTTTT. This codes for CASSIDFGLAGGHGELFF.